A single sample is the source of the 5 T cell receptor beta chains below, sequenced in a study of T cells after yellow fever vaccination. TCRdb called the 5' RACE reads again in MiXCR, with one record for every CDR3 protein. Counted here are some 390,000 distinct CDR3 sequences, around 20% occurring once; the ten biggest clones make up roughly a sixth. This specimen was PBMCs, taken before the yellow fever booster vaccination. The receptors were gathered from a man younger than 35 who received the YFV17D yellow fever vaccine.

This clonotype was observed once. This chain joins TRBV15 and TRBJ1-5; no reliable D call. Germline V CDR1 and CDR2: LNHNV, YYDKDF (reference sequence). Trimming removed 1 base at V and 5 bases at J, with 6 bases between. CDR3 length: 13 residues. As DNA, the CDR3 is TGTGCCACCAGCAGAGCTTGGGATCAGCCCCAGCATTTT. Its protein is CATSRAWDQPQHF.

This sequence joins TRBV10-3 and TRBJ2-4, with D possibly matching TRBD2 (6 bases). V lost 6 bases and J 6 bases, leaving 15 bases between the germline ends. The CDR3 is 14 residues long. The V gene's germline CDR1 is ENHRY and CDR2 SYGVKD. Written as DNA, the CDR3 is TGTGCCATCAGCCCGGCGGGATCGGGAAACATTCAGTACTTC. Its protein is CAISPAGSGNIQYF.

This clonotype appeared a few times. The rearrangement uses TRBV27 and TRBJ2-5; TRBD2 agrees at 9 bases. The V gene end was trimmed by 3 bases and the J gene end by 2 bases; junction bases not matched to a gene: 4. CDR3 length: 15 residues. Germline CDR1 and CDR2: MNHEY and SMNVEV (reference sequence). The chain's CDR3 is CASSFLAGPQETQYF. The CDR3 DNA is TGTGCCAGCAGTTTCCTAGCGGGGCCTCAAGAGACCCAGTACTTC.

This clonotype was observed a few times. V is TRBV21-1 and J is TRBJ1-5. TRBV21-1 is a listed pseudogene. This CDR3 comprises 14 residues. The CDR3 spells CASSKLAVNQPQHF. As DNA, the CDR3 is TGTGCCAGCAGCAAACTGGCCGTGAATCAGCCCCAGCATTTT.

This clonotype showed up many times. The CDR3, as DNA: TGTGCCAGCAGTTACAACCGGGACAGCGTCTATGGCTACACCTTC. It is translated as CASSYNRDSVYGYTF. The chain recombines TRBV6-5 with TRBJ1-2, with 7 bases aligning to TRBD1. The CDR3 is 15 residues long. Germline trimming cut 2 bases from V and 4 bases from J; bases unmatched to any gene: 7. CDR1 and CDR2 (germline): MNHEY, SVGAGI.